Following are 12 T cell receptor beta chains from one sample sequenced in a study of CD8+CD57+ T cells in acquired aplastic anemia. According to the study, genomic DNA was the template for TCR beta VDJ and CDR3 profiling. One entry per CDR3 protein results from TCRdb running MiXCR on the reads. The table shows about 420,000 distinct CDR3 sequences, with 55% to 75% occurring only once. Sequenced input: sorted CD4+, CD8+, or CD8+CD57+ T cells (not recorded which) from PBMCs. The receptors originated from a human donor in good health, serving as a control.

This sequence joins TRBV5-6 and TRBJ2-3, with D unclear. The DNA end is a closer match to TRBJ1-5, so the J assignment may be wrong. CDR1 and CDR2 from the germline V gene are SGHDT and YYEEEE. The CDR3 sequence is 15 residues long. The CDR3 reads CASSSGMGGNHPQHF. Here the CDR3 DNA reads TGTGCCAGCAGCTCCGGGATGGGCGGCAATCATCCGCAGCATTTT.

The chain recombines TRBV7-2 with TRBJ1-2; TRBD1 aligns across 8 bases. The CDR3 totals 14 residues. The junction had 7 bases not matched to a gene; V was cut back by 3 bases and J by 7 bases. Germline values: CDR1 SGHTA, CDR2 FQGNSA. The CDR3 region is CASSLRQGMAGYTF. For the CDR3, the DNA is TGTGCCAGCAGCTTGAGACAGGGGATGGCTGGCTACACCTTC. The variable domain in full, with the rest retrieved from reference TRBV7-2 and TRBJ1-2, is GAGVSQSPSNKVTEKGKDVELRCDPISGHTALYWYRQSLGQGLEFLIYFQGNSAPDKSGLPSDRFSAERTGGSVSTLTIQRTQQEDSAVYLCASSLRQGMAGYTFGSGTRLTVV.

The V call is TRBV10-1, the J call TRBJ2-1; a weak D match, TRBD2 (7 bases). CDR3 length: 13 residues. Per the germline V gene, CDR1 is WNHNN and CDR2 is SYGVQD (reference sequence). The V gene lost 9 bases and the J gene lost 9 bases, with 18 bases spanning the gap. The CDR3 loop reads CARNGEGGIEQFF. In nucleotides, the CDR3 is TGCGCCAGAAACGGGGAGGGGGGAATTGAGCAGTTCTTC.

This chain connects TRBV19 to TRBJ1-1, with D unclear. This CDR3 has 13 residues. Germline CDR1 reads LNHDA; CDR2 reads SQIVND (reference sequence). Deletions cut 3 bases from V and 6 bases from J, with 11 bases between. CDR3 DNA: TGTGCCAGTAGTATTCCAGGTACAGCTGAAGCTTTCTTT. This gives the protein CASSIPGTAEAFF. Together with reference TRBV19 and TRBJ1-1, the CDR3 gives the full variable domain: DGGITQSPKYLFRKEGQNVTLSCEQNLNHDAMYWYRQDPGQGLRLIYYSQIVNDFQKGDIAEGYSVSREKKESFPLTVTSAQKNPTAFYLCASSIPGTAEAFFGQGTRLTVV.

As concerns this clonotype: Its ends do not fully match the called genes, so a read error is possible. The chain uses TRBV15 and TRBJ1-5; D ambiguous. The germline CDR1 and CDR2 sequences are LNHNV and YYDKDF (reference sequence). This CDR3 is built from 15 residues. CDR3 nucleotides: TGTGCCACCAGGAGGCTTGTCACAGATACTCAGCCCCTGCACTTT. The encoded protein is CATRRLVTDTQPLHF.

The rearrangement joins TRBV7-2 to TRBJ2-2, with D possibly being TRBD2 (5 bases). The CDR3 has 13 residues. Germline CDR1 and CDR2: SGHTA and FQGNSA. V shed 5 bases and J shed 14 bases, with 18 bases lying between them. The CDR3 coding sequence is TGTGCCAGCAGCCGAGGGCCCGCACCAGATCTGTTTTTT. Protein: CASSRGPAPDLFF.

The genes are TRBV4-1 and TRBJ1-2, with a possible D match to TRBD1 (5 bases). Germline values: CDR1 MGHRA, CDR2 YSYEKL. The CDR3 runs 18 residues. V was cut by 8 bases and J by 5 bases, with 30 bases left in between. The CDR3 reads CASGPIAAGSVVAYGYTF. CDR3 DNA: TGCGCCAGCGGCCCAATAGCGGCAGGGTCGGTCGTTGCATATGGCTACACCTTC.

This chain uses TRBV12-3 or TRBV12-4 with TRBJ2-7; 8 nucleotides line up with TRBD1. J gave up 4 bases and V 7 bases, and 9 bases lay outside the gene matches. The CDR3 contains 14 residues. The CDR3 coding sequence is TGTGCCAGCACCACAGTGACAGGGGAATACGAGCAGTACTTC. It specifies CASTTVTGEYEQYF.

Remarks on this clonotype: Since the CDR3 does not end with the conserved phenylalanine or tryptophan, this likely comes from a read error. The DNA is omitted, as the CDR3 cannot be located on it reliably, and the CDR3 follows TCRdb's listing. The chain joins TRBV2 to TRBJ1-2; the D call of TRBD1 is as the table states it, not checked on the DNA. Termini included, the CDR3 measures 12 amino acids. Germline CDR1 SNHLY, CDR2 FYNNEI. CDR3 loop: CASSEAEGQRRM.

The chain has TRBV7-9 and TRBJ1-1; D perhaps matches TRBD1 (5 bases). Germline CDR1 SEHNR, CDR2 FQNEAQ (reference sequence). CDR3 length equals 15 residues. The V gene lost 0 bases and the J gene lost 3 bases, with 11 bases spanning the gap. CDR3 amino acids: CASSLALGTYTEAFF. As DNA, the CDR3 is TGTGCCAGCAGCTTAGCGCTAGGGACGTACACTGAAGCTTTCTTT.

This clonotype was detected ten times or more. This sequence joins TRBV20-1 and TRBJ1-4; D might be TRBD1 (5 bases). The ends were cut back, 6 bases at V and 4 bases at J, with 12 bases in the middle. The CDR3 length is 13 residues. The germline CDR1 and CDR2 sequences are DFQATT and SNEGSKA (reference sequence). The CDR3 nucleotides are TGCAGTGCATTCGACAGTAATAATGAAAAACTGTTTTTT. Translation: CSAFDSNNEKLFF.

The V and J genes are TRBV20-1 and TRBJ1-5; D unresolved. From germline, CDR1 is DFQATT and CDR2 SNEGSKA (reference sequence). V lost 2 bases and J 4 bases, leaving 12 bases between the germline ends. The CDR3 sequence is 14 residues long. The CDR3 DNA reads TGCAGTGCTAGACCTTCTATAGGGAATCAGCCCCAGCATTTT. Encoded protein: CSARPSIGNQPQHF.